What follows are 6 T cell receptor beta chains derived from one specimen sequenced in a study of T cell repertoires in cytomegalovirus infection. TCRdb called the reads again in MiXCR, with one record for every CDR3 protein. The sample carries roughly 630,000 distinct CDR3 sequences, roughly 24% recorded once. The sequenced material came from CD8+ T cells from PBMCs. These receptors originate from a human donor in good health (CMV status not recorded). Some clones in this sample may be carry-over from other donors' samples.

As regards this clonotype: A clone one base away is much larger, so this may be a read error. As DNA, the CDR3 is TGCGCCAGCAGCCAAGATAGCTCCCCTTGGGGCTTCATCGAGCAGTACGTC. It translates to CASSQDSSPWGFIEQYV. The chain links TRBV4-3 to TRBJ2-7, with a possible D match to TRBD1 (5 bases). Per germline, CDR1 LGHNA and CDR2 YSLEER. Between the trimmed V and J ends, which lost 0 bases and 6 bases, there was a span of 21 bases. The length of the CDR3 is 17 residues.

The chain links TRBV6-5 to TRBJ2-7, with 8 nucleotides matching TRBD1. V trimming: 5 bases; J trimming: 0 bases; junction bases outside the gene matches: 3. The CDR3 runs 14 residues. From germline, CDR1 is MNHEY and CDR2 SVGAGI. CDR3 protein: CASSTDRDSYEQYF. The CDR3, as DNA: TGTGCCAGCAGTACGGACAGGGACTCCTACGAGCAGTACTTC.

The gene calls are TRBV29-1 and TRBJ1-2; perhaps TRBD1 as D (5 bases). Germline CDR1 reads SQVTM; CDR2 reads ANQGSEA. The CDR3 is 14 amino acids. With 5 bases removed from V and 5 bases from J, the gap between germline ends came to 18 bases. The CDR3 sequence: CSVRGEEQGYGYTF. The DNA for the CDR3 is TGCAGCGTTCGGGGTGAGGAGCAGGGATATGGCTACACCTTC. The entire variable domain, with the rest obtained from reference TRBV29-1 and TRBJ1-2, is as follows: SAVISQKPSRDICQRGTSLTIQCQVDSQVTMMFWYRQQPGQSLTLIATANQGSEATYESGFVIDKFPISRPNLTFSTLTVSNMSPEDSSIYLCSVRGEEQGYGYTFGSGTRLTVV.

This clonotype showed up just a few times. The gene calls are TRBV28 and TRBJ1-2, with D perhaps TRBD1 (6 bases). This CDR3 contains 17 residues. Trimming left V 6 bases short and J 5 bases short, with 25 bases between. The germline gives CDR1 MDHEN, CDR2 SYDVKM. Here the CDR3 reads CASRSPFDRQAPYGYTF. The CDR3 DNA follows: TGTGCCAGCAGATCGCCCTTCGATCGACAGGCCCCATATGGCTACACCTTC.

Only a few counts were recorded for this clonotype. The J gene is TRBJ2-5, the V gene TRBV20-1; TRBD1 or TRBD2 may be the D gene (5 bases each). The germline V gene has CDR1 DFQATT and CDR2 SNEGSKA (reference sequence). The CDR3 is 14 residues long. The V end lost 8 bases, the J end lost 4 bases, and 20 bases lay between the germline ends. DNA for the CDR3: TGCAGTCCCGGGACGCTGAGGGGTCCAGAGACCCAGTACTTC. Protein sequence: CSPGTLRGPETQYF.

V is TRBV12-3 or TRBV12-4 and J is TRBJ2-7; 7 positions agree with TRBD1. The length of the CDR3 is 15 residues. V gave up 2 bases and J gave up 4 bases; unmatched junction bases: 8. The CDR3 DNA is TGTGCCAGCAGTTTAAAATTACAGGGGTCATACGAGCAGTACTTC. Its protein product is CASSLKLQGSYEQYF.